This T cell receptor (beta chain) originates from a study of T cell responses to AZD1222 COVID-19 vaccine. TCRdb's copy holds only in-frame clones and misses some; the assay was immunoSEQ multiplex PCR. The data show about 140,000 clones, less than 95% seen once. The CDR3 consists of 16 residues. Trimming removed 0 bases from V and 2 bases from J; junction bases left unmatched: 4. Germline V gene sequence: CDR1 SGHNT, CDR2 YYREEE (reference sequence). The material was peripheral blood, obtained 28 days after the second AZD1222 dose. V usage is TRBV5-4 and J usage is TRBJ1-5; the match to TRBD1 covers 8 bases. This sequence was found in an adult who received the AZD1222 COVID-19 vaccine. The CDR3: CASSLEGQGGNQPQHF. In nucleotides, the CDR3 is TGTGCCAGCAGCTTGGAAGGACAGGGAGGCAATCAGCCCCAGCATTTT.